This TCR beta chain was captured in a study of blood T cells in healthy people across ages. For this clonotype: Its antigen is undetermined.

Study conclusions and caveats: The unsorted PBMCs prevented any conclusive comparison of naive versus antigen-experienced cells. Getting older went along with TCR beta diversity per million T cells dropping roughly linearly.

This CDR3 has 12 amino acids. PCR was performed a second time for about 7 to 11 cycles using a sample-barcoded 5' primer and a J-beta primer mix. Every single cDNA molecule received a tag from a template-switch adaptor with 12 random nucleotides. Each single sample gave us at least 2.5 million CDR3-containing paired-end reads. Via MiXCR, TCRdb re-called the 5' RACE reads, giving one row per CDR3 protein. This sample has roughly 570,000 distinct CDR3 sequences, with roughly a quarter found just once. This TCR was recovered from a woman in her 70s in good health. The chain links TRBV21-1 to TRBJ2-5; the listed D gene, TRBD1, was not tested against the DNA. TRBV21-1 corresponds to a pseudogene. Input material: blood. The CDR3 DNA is TGTGCCAGCCATGGGGGGGAAGAGACCCAGTACTTC. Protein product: CASHGGEETQYF.